Presented here are 32 T cell receptor beta chains from one specimen sequenced in a study of control samples from healthy donors and cancer patients. Sequencing used immunoSEQ multiplex PCR; TCRdb keeps in-frame clones, though not all of them. The data contain 120,000 to 150,000 clones, roughly 92% of them singletons. The sample consisted of blood. The receptors stem from a man aged 30-40 years in good health.

This chain joins TRBV5-6 and TRBJ2-7, with 11 bases lining up with TRBD1. CDR3 length: 14 amino acids. After removal of 3 bases from V and 6 bases from J, the junction contained 5 bases not matched to a gene. Germline V gene sequence: CDR1 SGHDT, CDR2 YYEEEE. The CDR3 protein is CASSWAGQGGEQYF. The CDR3 coding sequence is TGTGCCAGCAGCTGGGCGGGACAGGGGGGCGAGCAGTACTTC. Based on the CDR3 plus reference TRBV5-6 and TRBJ2-7, the full variable domain is DAGVTQSPTHLIKTRGQQVTLRCSPKSGHDTVSWYQQALGQGPQFIFQYYEEEERQRGNFPDRFSGHQFPNYSSELNVNALLLGDSALYLCASSWAGQGGEQYFGPGTRLTVT.

This clone showed up just once. V is TRBV29-1 and J is TRBJ2-1, with 9 bases matching TRBD2. After removal of 6 bases from V and 1 base from J, the junction contained 4 bases not matched to a gene. The CDR3 covers 14 residues. Germline CDR1 SQVTM, CDR2 ANQGSEA. CDR3 DNA sequence: TGCAGCGTCCCGGGACTAGCTTCCTACAATGAGCAGTTCTTC. It encodes CSVPGLASYNEQFF.

The rearrangement links TRBV11-3 to TRBJ1-1, with a possible D match to TRBD1 (5 bases). The CDR3 has 13 residues. Germline assignment: CDR1 SGHNT and CDR2 YENEEA. V lost 7 bases to trimming and J lost 7 bases, with 16 bases between them. CDR3 DNA sequence: TGTGCCAGCAAACGAACAGACAGATATGAAGCTTTCTTT. Encoded protein: CASKRTDRYEAFF.

The chain carries TRBV28 and TRBJ1-4; 10 bases line up with TRBD1. CDR3 size: 16 residues. V lost 5 bases, J lost 2 bases, and 5 bases stayed unmatched. Germline V CDR1 and CDR2: MDHEN, SYDVKM. Here the CDR3 DNA reads TGTGCCAGCAGTGCCGGACAGGGGGGGACTAATGAAAAACTGTTTTTT. Translating gives CASSAGQGGTNEKLFF. Supplemented by reference TRBV28 and TRBJ1-4, the full variable domain reads DVKVTQSSRYLVKRTGEKVFLECVQDMDHENMFWYRQDPGLGLRLIYFSYDVKMKEKGDIPEGYSVSREKKERFSLILESASTNQTSMYLCASSAGQGGTNEKLFFGSGTQLSVL.

The V and J genes are TRBV4-1 and TRBJ2-4, with a weak D call TRBD1 (6 bases). Germline V gene lookup returns CDR1 MGHRA and CDR2 YSYEKL. The CDR3 loop spans 19 amino acids. The ends were cut back, 0 bases at V and 0 bases at J, with 18 bases in the middle. Here the CDR3 DNA reads TGCGCCAGCAGCCAAGATCGACGACAGGCGAGCCTAGCCAAAAACATTCAGTACTTC. This gives the protein CASSQDRRQASLAKNIQYF.

V usage is TRBV11-2 and J usage is TRBJ1-2; weak D call: TRBD1 (6 bases). CDR1 and CDR2 (germline): SGHAT, FQNNGV. Trimming pared 1 base from V and 6 bases from J, leaving 12 bases between. This CDR3 has 14 amino acids. CDR3 DNA: TGTGCCAGCAGCTTAGTCACAGGGTCTAATGGCTACACCTTC. Translation gives CASSLVTGSNGYTF.

The rearrangement links TRBV28 to TRBJ1-4; TRBD1 is a possible D gene (5 bases). The CDR3 length is 15 residues. The V end was cut by 3 bases, the J end by 4 bases, with 12 bases between. The V gene's germline CDR1 is MDHEN and CDR2 SYDVKM. CDR3 in amino acids: CASSFGGTYNEKLFF. The CDR3 DNA reads TGTGCCAGCAGTTTTGGGGGGACCTATAATGAAAAACTGTTTTTT.

The chain joins TRBV4-1 to TRBJ2-1, with TRBD2 as a possible D gene (6 bases). CDR3 size: 15 residues. CDR1 and CDR2 from the germline V gene are MGHRA and YSYEKL. V was clipped by 0 bases and J by 11 bases, with 17 bases between them. CDR3: CASSQEEGVARQQFF. The CDR3 DNA is TGCGCCAGCAGCCAAGAGGAGGGAGTAGCGAGGCAGCAGTTCTTC.

The V gene is TRBV5-8, the J gene TRBJ1-2; TRBD1 agrees at 7 bases. This CDR3 is built from 15 residues. With 2 bases clipped from V and 4 bases from J, the junction kept 8 bases outside the gene matches. Germline CDR1 and CDR2: SGHTS and YDEGEE. Here the CDR3 DNA reads TGTGCCAGCAGCTTACAGGGGAATTTTTTCTATGGCTACACCTTC. It is translated as CASSLQGNFFYGYTF.

The chain couples TRBV30 to TRBJ2-7; TRBD1 matches at 8 bases. The CDR3 consists of 13 residues. Trimming removed 2 bases from V and 5 bases from J; junction bases left unmatched: 5. In germline, CDR1 is GTSNPN, CDR2 SVGIG (reference sequence). The CDR3 is CAWSQGAGDEQYF. The CDR3 DNA follows: TGTGCCTGGAGTCAGGGGGCCGGGGACGAGCAGTACTTC.

The V and J genes are TRBV6-1 and TRBJ1-3, with D uncertain. CDR1 MNHNS and CDR2 SASEGT come from the germline V gene. This CDR3 spans 15 amino acids. V lost 3 bases and J 0 bases, leaving 9 bases between the germline ends. DNA for the CDR3: TGTGCCAGCAGTGAGACTGAAAGCTCTGGAAACACCATATATTTT. Its protein product is CASSETESSGNTIYF.

This clone came up once. The gene calls are TRBV27 and TRBJ2-5, with 9 bases aligning to TRBD2. The CDR3 spans 16 residues. J was trimmed by 1 base and V by 5 bases; bases with no gene match: 8. Germline values: CDR1 MNHEY, CDR2 SMNVEV (reference sequence). The DNA of the CDR3 is TGTGCCAGCAGTCCTCTGCTAGCGGGAAGCCAAGAGACCCAGTACTTC. Translation: CASSPLLAGSQETQYF.

This clone appeared a few times. The chain employs TRBV28 and TRBJ1-1; D unresolved. CDR1 is MDHEN and CDR2 is SYDVKM in the germline V gene. The germline V and J ends were trimmed by 7 bases and 1 base, with 10 bases remaining between them. The CDR3 sequence is 13 residues long. The CDR3 reads CASTNQRNTEAFF. CDR3 sequence (DNA): TGTGCCAGCACCAATCAGAGGAACACTGAAGCTTTCTTT.

The chain recombines TRBV2 with TRBJ1-5; no clear D gene. The CDR3 is made up of 13 amino acids. The V gene's germline CDR1 is SNHLY and CDR2 FYNNEI. Deletions cut 0 bases from V and 6 bases from J, with 6 bases between. Here the CDR3 DNA reads TGTGCCAGCAGTGAAGCGCTTGTTCAGCCCCAGCATTTT. Amino acid sequence: CASSEALVQPQHF.

This clone is a singleton in its sample. V and J are TRBV28 and TRBJ2-3, with 8 bases aligning to TRBD1. Germline trimming cut 7 bases from V and 3 bases from J; bases unmatched to any gene: 3. Germline V lookup: CDR1 MDHEN, CDR2 SYDVKM. The CDR3 totals 13 residues. The CDR3 spells CASTRTGTDTQYF. Written as DNA, the CDR3 is TGTGCCAGCACCCGGACAGGGACAGATACGCAGTATTTT.

This clone has a single count. The J gene is TRBJ1-4, the V gene TRBV2, with D hard to call. V lost 4 bases, J lost 4 bases, and 7 bases lay in between. This CDR3 contains 13 residues. From germline, CDR1 is SNHLY and CDR2 FYNNEI. The CDR3 is CASSVVFNEKLFF. The DNA for the CDR3 is TGTGCCAGCAGTGTCGTGTTTAATGAAAAACTGTTTTTT.

The rearrangement uses TRBV19 and TRBJ2-1, with unresolved D. With 3 bases removed from V and 4 bases from J, the gap between germline ends came to 7 bases. The germline CDR1 and CDR2 sequences are LNHDA and SQIVND (reference sequence). This CDR3 contains 13 residues. The CDR3 protein is CASSMGYYNEQFF. In DNA, the CDR3 is TGTGCCAGTAGTATGGGCTATTACAATGAGCAGTTCTTC.

The chain joins TRBV11-3 to TRBJ1-1; maybe TRBD1 (6 bases). The length of the CDR3 is 14 residues. Germline CDR1 SGHNT, CDR2 YENEEA. With 5 bases removed from V and 3 bases from J, the gap between germline ends came to 13 bases. DNA of the CDR3: TGTGCCAGCAGCACTACAGGGTCGGACACTGAAGCTTTCTTT. This encodes CASSTTGSDTEAFF. Full variable domain (missing parts from reference TRBV11-3 and TRBJ1-1): EAGVVQSPRYKIIEKKQPVAFWCNPISGHNTLYWYLQNLGQGPELLIRYENEEAVDDSQLPKDRFSAERLKGVDSTLKIQPAELGDSAVYLCASSTTGSDTEAFFGQGTRLTVV.

This chain links TRBV11-2 with TRBJ2-3; perhaps TRBD2 as D (5 bases). There are 13 residues in the CDR3. Germline V lookup: CDR1 SGHAT, CDR2 FQNNGV. The ends were cut back, 5 bases at V and 1 base at J, with 7 bases in the middle. Here the CDR3 DNA reads TGTGCCAGCAGCAGGACTGGCACAGATACGCAGTATTTT. It yields the protein CASSRTGTDTQYF.

This clone was picked up a small number of times. The chain links TRBV24-1 to TRBJ1-2; 7 bases agree with TRBD1. CDR1 is KGHDR and CDR2 is SFDVKD in the germline V gene. This CDR3 comprises 13 residues. The trim removed 2 bases at V and 7 bases at J, leaving 3 bases unmatched. The CDR3 loop is CATSDWTGGGYTF. As DNA, the CDR3 is TGTGCCACCAGTGATTGGACAGGAGGTGGCTACACCTTC.

The CDR3 nucleotides read TGTGCCAGCAGCTCCAGGGTACCCTGGGGCACTGAAGCTTTCTTT. Encoded protein: CASSSRVPWGTEAFF. The chain uses TRBV11-2 and TRBJ1-1; tentatively, D is TRBD1 (5 bases). V lost 4 bases to trimming and J lost 4 bases, with 16 bases between them. The germline CDR1 and CDR2 sequences are SGHAT and FQNNGV. The CDR3 totals 15 residues.

The chain recombines TRBV2 with TRBJ1-3, with 8 bases matching TRBD1. The CDR3 length is 14 residues. Germline V gene sequence: CDR1 SNHLY, CDR2 FYNNEI. V gave up 6 bases and J gave up 3 bases; unmatched junction bases: 4. The CDR3 DNA reads TGTGCCAGCAGCGCAGGGGGCGGTGGAAACACCATATATTTT. This translates into CASSAGGGGNTIYF.

This sequence joins TRBV5-5 and TRBJ1-1, with 7 nucleotides matching TRBD1. V was pared by 4 bases and J by 8 bases, with 14 bases of the junction left unmatched. This CDR3 has 15 amino acids. The germline V gene encodes CDR1 SGHKS and CDR2 YYEKEE (reference sequence). Here the CDR3 reads CASSPVGQAKREAFF. The CDR3 DNA reads TGTGCCAGCAGCCCGGTCGGACAGGCAAAACGAGAAGCTTTCTTT.

The chain employs TRBV6-1 and TRBJ2-5; possible D gene TRBD1, 5 bases. V lost 1 base and J 2 bases, leaving 11 bases between the germline ends. Germline assignment: CDR1 MNHNS and CDR2 SASEGT. The CDR3 is 15 amino acids. CDR3 sequence (DNA): TGTGCCAGCAGTGAAGGCAGGGTTTGGCAAGAGACCCAGTACTTC. This sequence encodes CASSEGRVWQETQYF.

The chain couples TRBV21-1 to TRBJ1-3; TRBD1, as called in the table, went unchecked against the DNA. TRBV21-1 represents a pseudogene. The CDR3 runs 14 residues. DNA for the CDR3: TGTGCCAGCAGAACAGGGTTAATTGGAAACACCATATATTTT. Amino acid sequence: CASRTGLIGNTIYF.

The rearrangement links TRBV19 to TRBJ2-7, with 10 bases identical to TRBD1. The germline CDR1 and CDR2 sequences are LNHDA and SQIVND (reference sequence). There are 14 residues in the CDR3. V shed 4 bases, J shed 3 bases, and the junction held 3 bases outside the gene matches. CDR3 residues: CASSTWDRGYEQYF. In nucleotides, the CDR3 is TGTGCCAGTAGTACCTGGGACAGGGGCTACGAGCAGTACTTC. Full variable domain (rest looked up from reference TRBV19 and TRBJ2-7): DGGITQSPKYLFRKEGQNVTLSCEQNLNHDAMYWYRQDPGQGLRLIYYSQIVNDFQKGDIAEGYSVSREKKESFPLTVTSAQKNPTAFYLCASSTWDRGYEQYFGPGTRLTVT.

The rearrangement joins TRBV4-2 to TRBJ2-7; D might be TRBD2 (6 bases). Germline loops: CDR1 LGHNA, CDR2 YNFKEQ. The V gene lost 0 bases and the J gene lost 0 bases, with 12 bases spanning the gap. The CDR3 extends over 16 amino acids. The CDR3 region has the DNA TGTGCCAGCAGCCAAGATCAAGCGGGCATCTCCTACGAGCAGTACTTC. Its translation is CASSQDQAGISYEQYF.

The chain carries TRBV23-1 and TRBJ1-3; perhaps TRBD1 as D (6 bases). TRBV23-1 is an open reading frame, and its role is uncertain. The CDR3 loop spans 14 amino acids. V lost 2 bases and J lost 2, with 7 bases in between. For the CDR3, the DNA is TGCGCCAGCAGTCAACGGGACACTGGAAACACCATATATTTT. It specifies CASSQRDTGNTIYF.

The V and J genes are TRBV6-5 and TRBJ2-4, with D tentatively TRBD1 or TRBD2 (5 bases each). The CDR3 is 14 amino acids. V gave up 8 bases and J gave up 9 bases, with 20 bases separating them. Germline values: CDR1 MNHEY, CDR2 SVGAGI. CDR3 in DNA: TGTGCCAGCGCACCGGGACGCCAAAGGGGCATTCAGTACTTC. Protein sequence: CASAPGRQRGIQYF.

The genes are TRBV29-1 and TRBJ2-4, with unresolved D. The germline CDR1 and CDR2 sequences are SQVTM and ANQGSEA. V shed 4 bases and J shed 3 bases, with 13 bases lying between them. The CDR3 is 14 amino acids. DNA for the CDR3: TGCAGCGTTGTCAATGTCGTAGGCAAAAACATTCAGTACTTC. This gives the protein CSVVNVVGKNIQYF.

The chain joins TRBV29-1 to TRBJ2-5; 13 bases line up with TRBD2. The germline V gene encodes CDR1 SQVTM and CDR2 ANQGSEA. The CDR3 loop spans 13 amino acids. Trimming cost V 7 bases and J 5 bases; bases outside gene matches: 4. CDR3 in DNA: TGCAGCGGACTAGCGGGAGGAGGGGAGACCCAGTACTTC. This codes for CSGLAGGGETQYF.

The J gene is TRBJ1-5, the V gene TRBV30; maybe TRBD1 (5 bases). Between the trimmed V and J ends, which lost 2 bases and 2 bases, there was a span of 13 bases. CDR1 is GTSNPN, CDR2 SVGIG, per germline (reference sequence). CDR3 length: 15 residues. The CDR3 reads CAWSRGPRGNQPQHF. CDR3 nucleotide sequence: TGTGCCTGGAGTAGGGGCCCCAGGGGCAATCAGCCCCAGCATTTT.